The 28 T cell receptor beta chains below were found in one sample sequenced in a study of CD8 T cells in Susac syndrome. Random-hexamer reverse transcription was applied to 0.5 to 1 ug RNA. TCRdb recomputed calls from the immunoSEQ multiplex PCR reads with MiXCR, one row per CDR3 protein. The data hold approximately 190,000 distinct CDR3 sequences, with 90% to 95% observed a single time. The specimen was CD4+ T cells from PBMCs. The receptors derive from a human donor in good health.

V and J are TRBV11-1 and TRBJ2-5, with D hard to call. This CDR3 region has 14 residues. Germline lookup yields CDR1 SGHAT and CDR2 FQDESV (reference sequence). Trimming took off 3 bases at V and 1 base at J, with 9 bases between the two ends. The CDR3 coding sequence is TGTGCCAGCAGCTTTGGAGTCGGCCAAGAGACCCAGTACTTC. Its protein product is CASSFGVGQETQYF. Variable domain in full (rest from reference TRBV11-1 and TRBJ2-5): EAEVAQSPRYKITEKSQAVAFWCDPISGHATLYWYRQILGQGPELLVQFQDESVVDDSQLPKDRFSAERLKGVDSTLKIQPAELGDSAMYLCASSFGVGQETQYFGPGTRLLVL.

The V gene is TRBV20-1, the J gene TRBJ1-2, with unresolved D. V shed 6 bases and J shed 6 bases, with 11 bases lying between them. Per germline, CDR1 DFQATT and CDR2 SNEGSKA (reference sequence). The CDR3 has 11 amino acids. For the CDR3, the DNA is TGCAGTGCCACTGGTGCGCATGGCTACACCTTC. This codes for CSATGAHGYTF.

The chain couples TRBV7-2 to TRBJ2-5; TRBD1 matches at 11 bases. This CDR3 region has 15 residues. V lost 4 bases and J lost 3; bases outside the gene matches: 4. From germline, CDR1 is SGHTA and CDR2 FQGNSA. This CDR3 is CASSSGQGGKETQYF. The CDR3, as DNA: TGTGCCAGCAGCTCGGGACAGGGGGGTAAAGAGACCCAGTACTTC.

The chain combines TRBV5-1 with TRBJ2-5, with 7 bases aligning to TRBD1. The CDR3 spans 13 residues. Germline CDR1 reads SGHRS; CDR2 reads YFSETQ. Trimming removed 4 bases from V and 2 bases from J; junction bases left unmatched: 2. CDR3 DNA sequence: TGCGCCAGCAGCGCACAGGGGCAAGAGACCCAGTACTTC. Its translation: CASSAQGQETQYF.

This clonotype was counted only a few times. The CDR3 nucleotides read TGTGCCAGCAGCTCTCGACAGGGGAACTATGGCTACACCTTC. Encoded protein: CASSSRQGNYGYTF. The rearrangement uses TRBV7-2 and TRBJ1-2, with 8 nucleotides matching TRBD1. The CDR3 loop spans 14 amino acids. With V trimmed by 4 bases and J by 2 bases, 3 bases remained unmatched. Germline V gene sequence: CDR1 SGHTA, CDR2 FQGNSA. The full variable domain, with the rest looked up from reference TRBV7-2 and TRBJ1-2, is GAGVSQSPSNKVTEKGKDVELRCDPISGHTALYWYRQSLGQGLEFLIYFQGNSAPDKSGLPSDRFSAERTGGSVSTLTIQRTQQEDSAVYLCASSSRQGNYGYTFGSGTRLTVV.

The chain couples TRBV5-1 to TRBJ2-1; a possible D gene is TRBD2 (6 bases). The CDR3 consists of 15 residues. Deletions cut 2 bases from V and 3 bases from J, with 12 bases between. Looked up from germline, CDR1 is SGHRS and CDR2 is YFSETQ. The CDR3 loop is CASSLSGLGYNEQFF. CDR3 bases: TGCGCCAGCAGCTTATCGGGACTGGGCTACAATGAGCAGTTCTTC.

The chain carries TRBV11-2 and TRBJ2-5; 8 bases fit TRBD1. CDR1 is SGHAT and CDR2 is FQNNGV in the germline V gene. J lost 6 bases, V lost 5 bases, and 8 bases had no gene match. The CDR3 has 14 residues. The CDR3 spells CASSPWDRLQTQYF. CDR3 sequence (DNA): TGTGCCAGCAGCCCATGGGACAGGCTACAGACCCAGTACTTC.

The DNA for the CDR3 is TGTGCCAGCAGTCCGGTGGTTAGCTCCTACGAGCAGTACGTC. This encodes CASSPVVSSYEQYV. V is TRBV28 and J is TRBJ2-7; D not resolved. The germline gives CDR1 MDHEN, CDR2 SYDVKM. Between the trimmed V and J ends, which lost 5 bases and 0 bases, there was a span of 11 bases. This CDR3 has 14 residues.

The J gene is TRBJ1-5, the V gene TRBV20-1, with D uncertain. Trimming took off 0 bases at V and 5 bases at J, with 17 bases between the two ends. Germline loops: CDR1 DFQATT, CDR2 SNEGSKA (reference sequence). The CDR3 spans 16 residues. The CDR3 protein is CSARDWRTSSDQPQHF. CDR3 nucleotide sequence: TGCAGTGCTAGAGATTGGCGAACATCATCTGATCAGCCCCAGCATTTT.

This clonotype was found a few times. V usage is TRBV6-6 and J usage is TRBJ2-2; D gene unclear. The CDR3 length is 13 residues. Trimming removed 0 bases from V and 6 bases from J, with 5 bases in between. The germline gives CDR1 MNHNY, CDR2 SVGAGI (reference sequence). This chain's CDR3 is CASSYSTAGELFF. The CDR3 DNA reads as TGTGCCAGCAGTTACTCGACTGCCGGGGAGCTGTTTTTT.

The rearrangement links TRBV24-1 to TRBJ2-1; D perhaps matches TRBD1 (6 bases). This CDR3 has 15 amino acids. V was cut by 4 bases and J by 1 base, with 10 bases left in between. Germline V gives CDR1 KGHDR, CDR2 SFDVKD. In nucleotides, the CDR3 is TGTGCCACCAGTGACCCGGGACAATCCTACAATGAGCAGTTCTTC. As protein: CATSDPGQSYNEQFF.

The chain employs TRBV6-5 and TRBJ1-1; 8 bases are a match to TRBD1. This CDR3 contains 14 residues. The J segment lost 8 bases and the V segment lost 5 bases, leaving 10 bases of the junction unmatched. CDR1 is MNHEY and CDR2 is SVGAGI in the germline V gene. CDR3 sequence (DNA): TGTGCCAGCAGTCCCCCGGGACAGGCATTCGAAGCTTTCTTT. Residues: CASSPPGQAFEAFF.

The rearrangement joins TRBV2 to TRBJ2-5; D is possibly TRBD1 or TRBD2 (5 bases each). Germline V gene data show CDR1 as SNHLY and CDR2 as FYNNEI. The length of the CDR3 is 13 residues. The V gene lost 8 bases and the J gene lost 2 bases, with 12 bases spanning the gap. As DNA, the CDR3 is TGTGCCAGCGGGGGTAGCTCTCAAGAGACCCAGTACTTC. Protein: CASGGSSQETQYF.

The rearrangement joins TRBV6-2 or TRBV6-3 to TRBJ1-1, with D perhaps matching TRBD1 (6 bases). This CDR3 spans 14 amino acids. The germline V gene encodes CDR1 MNHEY and CDR2 SVGEGT. Trimming removed 2 bases from V and 1 base from J, with 8 bases in between. CDR3 sequence reads: CASSYTRGNTEAFF. CDR3 coding DNA: TGTGCCAGCAGTTACACCAGGGGGAACACTGAAGCTTTCTTT.

The chain couples TRBV9 to TRBJ2-5; D may be TRBD1 (6 bases). V shed 0 bases and J shed 0 bases, with 12 bases lying between them. CDR3 length: 16 amino acids. Germline loops: CDR1 SGDLS, CDR2 YYNGEE. This CDR3 reads CASSVGPRGYQETQYF. In nucleotides, the CDR3 is TGTGCCAGCAGCGTAGGTCCGAGGGGGTACCAAGAGACCCAGTACTTC.

This clonotype showed up just once. The rearrangement joins TRBV27 to TRBJ1-2, with 7 nucleotides matching TRBD1. Germline CDR1 is MNHEY and CDR2 is SMNVEV (reference sequence). The length of the CDR3 is 14 residues. The ends lost 5 bases at V and 4 bases at J; junction bases unmatched: 7. The CDR3 loop is CASSPTGASYGYTF. The DNA for the CDR3 is TGTGCCAGCAGTCCAACAGGGGCCTCCTATGGCTACACCTTC.

The chain employs TRBV10-3 and TRBJ1-2, with D hard to call. This CDR3 is built from 14 residues. Germline V lookup: CDR1 ENHRY, CDR2 SYGVKD. V lost 0 bases and J lost 3, with 8 bases in between. The CDR3 DNA is TGTGCCATCAGTGAGTCGAGCGGGCACTATGGCTACACCTTC. As protein: CAISESSGHYGYTF.

This clonotype appeared a single time. The chain uses TRBV6-6 and TRBJ2-1; D is ambiguous. Per germline, CDR1 MNHNY and CDR2 SVGAGI (reference sequence). The CDR3 loop spans 11 amino acids. The V gene lost 6 bases and the J gene lost 12 bases, with 12 bases spanning the gap. CDR3 loop: CASSTLSGQFF. Here the CDR3 DNA reads TGTGCCAGCAGCACCCTTTCGGGGCAGTTCTTC.

The chain couples TRBV27 to TRBJ1-1, with TRBD1 identical over 7 bases. The J segment lost 5 bases and the V segment lost 0 bases, leaving 12 bases of the junction unmatched. The CDR3 runs 17 residues. The germline V gene has CDR1 MNHEY and CDR2 SMNVEV (reference sequence). The CDR3 coding sequence is TGTGCCAGCAGTTTATCCTCGAGACAGGGTTGGAGGACTGAAGCTTTCTTT. Translating gives CASSLSSRQGWRTEAFF.

The sample holds one count of this clonotype. This sequence joins TRBV4-2 and TRBJ2-3; D might be TRBD1 or TRBD2, each matching 5 bases. V was pared by 0 bases and J by 0 bases, with 13 bases between. CDR1 LGHNA and CDR2 YNFKEQ come from the germline V gene. CDR3 length: 17 residues. CDR3 sequence: CASSQDEQGRSTDTQYF. The DNA of the CDR3 is TGTGCCAGCAGCCAAGATGAGCAGGGACGTAGCACAGATACGCAGTATTTT.

The rearrangement joins TRBV12-3 or TRBV12-4 to TRBJ2-7; the D gene is possibly TRBD2 (5 bases). This CDR3 comprises 13 residues. Between the trimmed V and J ends, which lost 3 bases and 0 bases, there was a span of 6 bases. CDR3 residues: CASSFGISYEQYF. The CDR3 DNA reads as TGTGCCAGCAGTTTCGGGATCTCCTACGAGCAGTACTTC.

The chain is built from TRBV19 and TRBJ2-3; unclear D gene. The CDR3 has 11 residues. The germline V and J ends were trimmed by 1 base and 4 bases, with 0 bases remaining between them. Per the germline V gene, CDR1 is LNHDA and CDR2 is SQIVND (reference sequence). The CDR3 DNA is TGTGCCAGTAGTATAGCAGATACGCAGTATTTT. This gives the protein CASSIADTQYF. Drawing the rest from reference TRBV19 and TRBJ2-3, the complete variable domain is DGGITQSPKYLFRKEGQNVTLSCEQNLNHDAMYWYRQDPGQGLRLIYYSQIVNDFQKGDIAEGYSVSREKKESFPLTVTSAQKNPTAFYLCASSIADTQYFGPGTRLTVL.

The V call is TRBV5-1, the J call TRBJ2-5; 10 nucleotides align to TRBD2. The trim removed 4 bases at V and 7 bases at J, leaving 7 bases unmatched. This CDR3 spans 14 amino acids. CDR1 and CDR2 (germline): SGHRS, YFSETQ. Here the CDR3 DNA reads TGCGCCAGCAGCCCTACTAGCGGGGTTTCGACCCAGTACTTC. Protein product: CASSPTSGVSTQYF. Complete variable domain (other parts from reference TRBV5-1 and TRBJ2-5): KAGVTQTPRYLIKTRGQQVTLSCSPISGHRSVSWYQQTPGQGLQFLFEYFSETQRNKGNFPGRFSGRQFSNSRSEMNVSTLELGDSALYLCASSPTSGVSTQYFGPGTRLLVL.

V usage is TRBV7-6 and J usage is TRBJ1-3; possible D gene TRBD1, 5 bases. CDR1 and CDR2 (germline): SGHVS, FNYEAQ. The CDR3 loop spans 16 amino acids. The germline V and J ends were trimmed by 0 bases and 3 bases, with 12 bases remaining between them. CDR3: CASSLASGDVGNTIYF. CDR3 nucleotides: TGTGCCAGCAGCTTAGCGTCGGGGGACGTTGGAAACACCATATATTTT.

This rearrangement joins TRBV20-1 to TRBJ2-1; D possibly corresponds to TRBD1 (5 bases). The germline V gene has CDR1 DFQATT and CDR2 SNEGSKA (reference sequence). The CDR3 length is 14 residues. V dropped 1 base and J dropped 3 bases, with 10 bases sitting between them. In nucleotides, the CDR3 is TGCAGTGCTAGAGGCCGGCAGGGCTACAATGAGCAGTTCTTC. It encodes CSARGRQGYNEQFF.

V usage is TRBV5-1 and J usage is TRBJ2-4; TRBD2 matches at 8 bases. Germline lookup yields CDR1 SGHRS and CDR2 YFSETQ. The V and J ends lost 0 bases and 0 bases, in that order; junction bases with no gene match: 5. This CDR3 has 17 amino acids. The CDR3 DNA reads TGCGCCAGCAGCTTGGCAATACGGGGGGGAGCCAAAAACATTCAGTACTTC. As protein: CASSLAIRGGAKNIQYF.

This clonotype was recorded only once. V is TRBV7-2 and J is TRBJ1-2; perhaps TRBD1 as D (6 bases). Trimming took 5 bases from V and 5 from J, leaving 18 bases between them. The CDR3 length is 15 residues. CDR1 is SGHTA and CDR2 is FQGNSA in the germline V gene. The CDR3 region is CASSPTYKGEYGYTF. The CDR3 DNA sequence: TGTGCCAGCAGCCCGACCTACAAGGGGGAATATGGCTACACCTTC.

The chain recombines TRBV5-4 with TRBJ2-5, with D perhaps matching TRBD1 (6 bases). Germline lookup yields CDR1 SGHNT and CDR2 YYREEE (reference sequence). V lost 4 bases and J lost 4, with 14 bases in between. The CDR3 loop spans 14 amino acids. CDR3 loop: CASSQRTEPETQYF. In nucleotides, the CDR3 is TGTGCCAGCAGCCAAAGGACAGAGCCAGAGACCCAGTACTTC.